The source of this TCR beta chain is a study of metastatic and nonmetastatic thyroid tumors. This CDR3 has 15 residues. V was pared by 5 bases and J by 2 bases, with 7 bases of the junction left unmatched. Germline V gene sequence: CDR1 SGHAT, CDR2 FQDESV (reference sequence). In the original workflow: The study's classifier, a distant-metastasis tool for papillary thyroid cancer, was built using CDR3 differences across clinicopathological groups. TCRdb re-clonotyped the PCR reads via MiXCR. For this entry, the V and J calls and clone size follow TCRdb and not the study's own pipeline. The sample yields some 37,000 clones, 20% seen once. Nobody among the patients had been given any treatment before thyroid surgery. Notes on the study in general: The study reportedly found significantly higher TCR beta diversity in malignant thyroid tumors than benign nodules, in blood and tumor.

This clone was seen ten or more times. Its specificity is unknown. The receptor was isolated from a female donor with papillary thyroid cancer or a benign thyroid nodule (not recorded which). Some clones in this sample may be carry-over from other donors' samples. Sequencing was performed on blood. J is TRBJ2-7 and V is TRBV11-1, with 9 bases identical to TRBD1. The CDR3 DNA follows: TGTGCCAGCAGCCTAAGACAGGGGGGGACCTACGAGCAGTACTTC. It yields the protein CASSLRQGGTYEQYF. Full variable domain (rest looked up from reference TRBV11-1 and TRBJ2-7): EAEVAQSPRYKITEKSQAVAFWCDPISGHATLYWYRQILGQGPELLVQFQDESVVDDSQLPKDRFSAERLKGVDSTLKIQPAELGDSAMYLCASSLRQGGTYEQYFGPGTRLTVT.